These T cell receptor beta chains were read from a single sample in a study of T cells in Graves' hyperthyroidism and ophthalmopathy. Using its own MiXCR run on the multiplex PCR reads, TCRdb lists one record per CDR3 protein. The data contain about 300,000 distinct CDR3 sequences, less than 30% of them singletons. The sample consisted of blood. The receptors stem from a man aged 40-49 years with Graves' hyperthyroidism that later progressed to Graves' ophthalmopathy. Each CDR3 is given with its conserved first and last residue. The order of the fields is J gene, V gene, clone size, D gene, CDR3 protein, CDR3 DNA. D genes are given only for firm matches. Rows give clone size only sometimes, using once, few, many, or a class for an expanded clone.

j_call: TRBJ2-5
v_call: TRBV2
clone_size: many
d_call: .
cdr3_aa: CASTPSGVETQYF
cdr3_nt: TGTGCCAGCACTCCTTCAGGGGTAGAGACCCAGTACTTC

j_call: TRBJ1-5
v_call: TRBV24-1
clone_size: many
d_call: .
cdr3_aa: CATSDGGNNQPQHF
cdr3_nt: TGTGCCACCAGTGATGGTGGAAACAATCAGCCCCAGCATTTT

j_call: TRBJ1-5
v_call: TRBV2
clone_size: many
d_call: .
cdr3_aa: CASSPNRAGNQPQHF
cdr3_nt: TGTGCCAGCAGTCCAAACCGGGCCGGCAATCAGCCCCAGCATTTT

j_call: TRBJ2-7
v_call: TRBV3-1
clone_size: many
d_call: TRBD2
cdr3_aa: CASSQAGVAYEQYF
cdr3_nt: TGTGCCAGCAGCCAGGCGGGAGTTGCCTACGAGCAGTACTTC

j_call: TRBJ1-3
v_call: TRBV6-1
clone_size: once
d_call: .
cdr3_aa: CASHRRDSGNTIYF
cdr3_nt: TGTGCCAGCCATCGACGGGACTCTGGAAACACCATATATTTT

j_call: TRBJ1-3
v_call: TRBV7-2
clone_size: many
d_call: .
cdr3_aa: CASSIPPAGTPGNTIYF
cdr3_nt: TGTGCCAGCAGCATACCGCCAGCCGGGACGCCTGGAAACACCATATATTTT

j_call: TRBJ2-7
v_call: TRBV5-1
clone_size: many
d_call: .
cdr3_aa: CASRIRGAVNYEQYF
cdr3_nt: TGCGCCAGCAGGATAAGGGGGGCGGTGAATTACGAGCAGTACTTC

j_call: TRBJ2-5
v_call: TRBV5-1
clone_size: many
d_call: TRBD2
cdr3_aa: CASSLGLADETQYF
cdr3_nt: TGCGCCAGCAGTTTAGGACTAGCGGATGAGACCCAGTACTTC

j_call: TRBJ1-1
v_call: TRBV6-1
clone_size: many
d_call: .
cdr3_aa: CASSGSNTEAFF
cdr3_nt: TGTGCCAGCAGTGGGAGTAACACTGAAGCTTTCTTT

j_call: TRBJ2-7
v_call: TRBV7-6
clone_size: many
d_call: .
cdr3_aa: CASSLAGDSSYEQYF
cdr3_nt: TGTGCCAGCAGCTTAGCTGGGGACTCCTCCTACGAGCAGTACTTC

j_call: TRBJ1-1
v_call: TRBV14
clone_size: many
d_call: .
cdr3_aa: CASSQGMDTEAFF
cdr3_nt: TGTGCCAGCAGCCAAGGGATGGACACTGAAGCTTTCTTT

j_call: TRBJ2-5
v_call: TRBV7-6
clone_size: many
d_call: .
cdr3_aa: CASSLDDLTQYF
cdr3_nt: TGTGCCAGCAGCTTAGATGACCTTACCCAGTACTTC

j_call: TRBJ2-2
v_call: TRBV28
clone_size: few
d_call: .
cdr3_aa: CASSLPDRVNTGELFF
cdr3_nt: TGTGCCAGCAGTCTCCCGGACCGAGTAAACACCGGGGAGCTGTTTTTT

j_call: TRBJ2-5
v_call: TRBV28
clone_size: .
d_call: TRBD1
cdr3_aa: CASTPDRDQETQYF
cdr3_nt: TGTGCCAGCACCCCCGACAGGGACCAAGAGACCCAGTACTTC

j_call: TRBJ1-5
v_call: TRBV19
clone_size: many
d_call: TRBD1
cdr3_aa: CASSTDRVIVRDDGPQHF
cdr3_nt: TGTGCCAGTAGTACGGACAGGGTGATCGTGCGGGATGATGGGCCCCAGCATTTT

j_call: TRBJ1-2
v_call: TRBV6-5
clone_size: .
d_call: .
cdr3_aa: CASSYGGAVSNYGYTF
cdr3_nt: TGTGCCAGCAGTTACGGAGGGGCAGTCTCTAACTATGGCTACACCTTC

j_call: TRBJ2-4
v_call: TRBV15
clone_size: many
d_call: .
cdr3_aa: CATSRGQGNIQYF
cdr3_nt: TGTGCCACCAGCAGAGGTCAGGGGAACATTCAGTACTTC

j_call: TRBJ2-7
v_call: TRBV6-1
clone_size: .
d_call: .
cdr3_aa: CASSEGSQGYEQYF
cdr3_nt: TGTGCCAGCAGTGAAGGGTCCCAGGGGTACGAGCAGTACTTC

j_call: TRBJ2-4
v_call: TRBV6-1
clone_size: .
d_call: .
cdr3_aa: CASRHREVQNIQYF
cdr3_nt: TGTGCCAGCCGGCACAGGGAGGTCCAAAACATTCAGTACTTC

j_call: TRBJ1-2
v_call: TRBV12-3/TRBV12-4
clone_size: many
d_call: .
cdr3_aa: CASPSFGGYTF
cdr3_nt: TGTGCCAGCCCAAGCTTCGGGGGCTACACCTTC

j_call: TRBJ2-7
v_call: TRBV12-3/TRBV12-4
clone_size: many
d_call: .
cdr3_aa: CASSFFQGSTYEQYF
cdr3_nt: TGTGCCAGCAGTTTTTTTCAGGGATCCACCTACGAGCAGTACTTC

j_call: TRBJ2-2
v_call: TRBV6-2/TRBV6-3
clone_size: many
d_call: TRBD1
cdr3_aa: CASRPGQVAGELFF
cdr3_nt: TGTGCCAGCAGACCGGGACAGGTCGCCGGGGAGCTGTTTTTT

j_call: TRBJ1-2
v_call: TRBV12-3/TRBV12-4
clone_size: .
d_call: TRBD1
cdr3_aa: CASSQQGRGGYTF
cdr3_nt: TGTGCCAGCAGTCAACAGGGGAGAGGTGGCTACACCTTC

j_call: TRBJ2-7
v_call: TRBV6-2/TRBV6-3
clone_size: once
d_call: TRBD2
cdr3_aa: CASNLAGGPYEQYF
cdr3_nt: TGTGCCAGCAACCTAGCGGGAGGGCCCTACGAGCAGTACTTC

j_call: TRBJ2-7
v_call: TRBV20-1
clone_size: many
d_call: .
cdr3_aa: CSALFRRAYEQYF
cdr3_nt: TGCAGTGCTCTTTTCCGGAGGGCCTACGAGCAGTACTTC

j_call: TRBJ2-5
v_call: TRBV6-2/TRBV6-3
clone_size: few
d_call: .
cdr3_aa: CASSTSGLRETQYF
cdr3_nt: TGTGCCAGCAGTACCTCCGGACTCAGGGAGACCCAGTACTTC